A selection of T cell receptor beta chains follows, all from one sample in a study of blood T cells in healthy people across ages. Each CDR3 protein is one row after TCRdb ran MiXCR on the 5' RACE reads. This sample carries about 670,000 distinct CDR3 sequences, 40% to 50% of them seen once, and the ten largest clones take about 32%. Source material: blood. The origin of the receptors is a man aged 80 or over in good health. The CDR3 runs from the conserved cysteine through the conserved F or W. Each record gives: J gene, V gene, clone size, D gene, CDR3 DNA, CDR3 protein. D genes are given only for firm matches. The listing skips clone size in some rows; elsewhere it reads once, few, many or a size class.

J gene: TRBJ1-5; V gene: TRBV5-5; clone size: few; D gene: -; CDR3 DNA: TGTGCCAGCAGCTTGGTGGCCGGCCTTAGCAATCAGCCCCAGCATTTT; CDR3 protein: CASSLVAGLSNQPQHF
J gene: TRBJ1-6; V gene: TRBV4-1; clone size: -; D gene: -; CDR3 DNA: TGCGCCAGCAGCCAAGATCCAGGTATCGGTGGGTCACCCCTCCACTTT; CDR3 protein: CASSQDPGIGGSPLHF
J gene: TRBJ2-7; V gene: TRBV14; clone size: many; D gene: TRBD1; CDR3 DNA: TGTGCCAGCAGCCAAGGGAGGGGGACAGGGGGCGAGCAGTACTTC; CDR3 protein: CASSQGRGTGGEQYF
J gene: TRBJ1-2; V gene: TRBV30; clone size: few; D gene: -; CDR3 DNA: TGTGCCTGGAGTGTAACCAGCTATGGCTACACCTTC; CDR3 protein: CAWSVTSYGYTF
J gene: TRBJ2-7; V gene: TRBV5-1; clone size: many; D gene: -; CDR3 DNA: TGCGCCAGCAGCCCGGAGCTCCAAGGTGGCGAGCAGTACTTC; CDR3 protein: CASSPELQGGEQYF
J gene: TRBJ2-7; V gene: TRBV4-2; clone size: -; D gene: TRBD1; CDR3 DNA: TGTGCCAGCAGCCAGTGGACAGGCGACGAGCAGTACTTC; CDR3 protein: CASSQWTGDEQYF
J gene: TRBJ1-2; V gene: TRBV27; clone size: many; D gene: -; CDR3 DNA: TGTGCCAGCAGTTTTAGACAGAACTATGGCTACACCTTC; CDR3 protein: CASSFRQNYGYTF
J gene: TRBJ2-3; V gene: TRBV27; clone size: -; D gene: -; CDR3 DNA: TGTGCCAGCAGTTTATCGAACCCCGGGAGCACAGATACGCAGTATTTT; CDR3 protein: CASSLSNPGSTDTQYF
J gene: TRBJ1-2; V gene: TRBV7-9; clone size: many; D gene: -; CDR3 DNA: TGTGCCAGCAGCTCGGGTCCGGGAGGCTACACCTTC; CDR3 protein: CASSSGPGGYTF
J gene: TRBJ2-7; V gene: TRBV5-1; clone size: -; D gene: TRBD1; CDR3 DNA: TGCGCCAGCAGCTTACCGTCCGGGACAGCAGGCTCCTACGAGCAGTACTTC; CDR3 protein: CASSLPSGTAGSYEQYF
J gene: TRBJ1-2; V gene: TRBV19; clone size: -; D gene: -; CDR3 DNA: TGTGCCAGTAGTATAGGTTCCGGCTACACCTTC; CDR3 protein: CASSIGSGYTF
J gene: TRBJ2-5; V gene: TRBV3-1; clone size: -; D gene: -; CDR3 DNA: TGTGCCAGCAGCCAAGAGAACGGGGATGAGCAGTACTTC; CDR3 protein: CASSQENGDEQYF
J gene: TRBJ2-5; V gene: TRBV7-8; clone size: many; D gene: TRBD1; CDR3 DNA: TGTGCCAGCAGCCCCGCGACAGGGGGAGAGACCCAGTACTTC; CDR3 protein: CASSPATGGETQYF
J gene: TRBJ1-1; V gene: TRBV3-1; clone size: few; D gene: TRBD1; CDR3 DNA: TGTGCCAGCAGCCCCACTCTACGGACAGGGAACACTGAAGCTTTCTTT; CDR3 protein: CASSPTLRTGNTEAFF
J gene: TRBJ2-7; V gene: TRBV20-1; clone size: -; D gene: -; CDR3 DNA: TGCAGTGCTAGTAAGTCGGCAGCTGCTTACGAGCAGTACTTC; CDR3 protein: CSASKSAAAYEQYF
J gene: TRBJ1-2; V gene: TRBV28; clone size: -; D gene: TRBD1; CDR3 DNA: TGTGCCAGCAGTGCCGACAGGGTATTAGGGGGCTACACCTTC; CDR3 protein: CASSADRVLGGYTF
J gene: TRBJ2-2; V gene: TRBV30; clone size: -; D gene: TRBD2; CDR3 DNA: TGTGCCTGGAGTGGTTTTAGCGGGAGCGGCGGGGAGCTGTTTTTT; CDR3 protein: CAWSGFSGSGGELFF
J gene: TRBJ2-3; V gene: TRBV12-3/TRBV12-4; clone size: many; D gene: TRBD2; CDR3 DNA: TGTGCCAGCAGTTTAATAGCGGGGGGGGGCACAGATACGCAGTATTTT; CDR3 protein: CASSLIAGGGTDTQYF
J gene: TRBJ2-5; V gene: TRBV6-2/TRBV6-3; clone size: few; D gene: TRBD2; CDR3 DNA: TGTGCCAGCAGTCAACTAGCGGGGGGGCGGGAGACCCAGTACTTC; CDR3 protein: CASSQLAGGRETQYF
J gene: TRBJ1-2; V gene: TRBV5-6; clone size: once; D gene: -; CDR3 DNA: TGTGCCAGCAGCTTGGGTATCGGCAGGACCCCTAACTATGGCTACACCTTC; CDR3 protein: CASSLGIGRTPNYGYTF
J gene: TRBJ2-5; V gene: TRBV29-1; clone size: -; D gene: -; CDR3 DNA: TGCATCGTTGGTGTCCGGTTCCAAGAGACCCAGTACTTC; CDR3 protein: CIVGVRFQETQYF
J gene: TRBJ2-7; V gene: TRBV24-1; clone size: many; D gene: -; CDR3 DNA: TGTGCCACCAGTGATACATCAACAGGGCCGACCTACGAGCAGTACTTC; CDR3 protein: CATSDTSTGPTYEQYF
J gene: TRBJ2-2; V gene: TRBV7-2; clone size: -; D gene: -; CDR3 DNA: TGTGCCAGCAGCTTAGAATTTCGCGGGAACACCGGGGAGCTGTTTTTT; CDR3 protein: CASSLEFRGNTGELFF
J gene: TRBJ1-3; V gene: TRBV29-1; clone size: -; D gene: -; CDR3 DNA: TGCAGCATCCGGGAAGGGCAGGGAAACACCATATATTTT; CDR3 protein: CSIREGQGNTIYF
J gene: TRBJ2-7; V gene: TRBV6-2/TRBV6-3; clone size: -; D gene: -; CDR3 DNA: TGTGCCAGCAGTTACCTAGGGGTAGGGGCCACCTACGAGCAGTACTTC; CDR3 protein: CASSYLGVGATYEQYF